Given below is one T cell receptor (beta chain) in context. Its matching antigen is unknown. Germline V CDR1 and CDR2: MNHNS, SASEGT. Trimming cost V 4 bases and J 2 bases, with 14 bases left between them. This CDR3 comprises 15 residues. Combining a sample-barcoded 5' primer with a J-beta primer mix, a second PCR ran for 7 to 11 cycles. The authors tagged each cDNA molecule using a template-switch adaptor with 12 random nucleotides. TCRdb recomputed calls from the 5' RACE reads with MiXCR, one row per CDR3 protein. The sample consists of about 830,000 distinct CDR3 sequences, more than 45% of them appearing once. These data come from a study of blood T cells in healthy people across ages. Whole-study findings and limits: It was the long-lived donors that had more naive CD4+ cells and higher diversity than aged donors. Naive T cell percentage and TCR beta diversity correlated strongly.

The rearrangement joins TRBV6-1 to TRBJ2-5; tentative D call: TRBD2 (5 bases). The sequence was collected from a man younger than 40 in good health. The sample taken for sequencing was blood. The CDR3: CASSGIRTGQETQYF. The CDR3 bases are TGTGCCAGCAGTGGCATAAGGACGGGGCAAGAGACCCAGTACTTC.